A selection of T cell receptor beta chains follows, all from one sample in a study of T-cell memory formation after mild COVID-19. TCRdb analysed the 5' RACE reads with MiXCR anew, one entry per CDR3 protein. The table has approximately 400,000 distinct CDR3 sequences, over 15% seen once. Material for sequencing was PBMCs or a T cell subset sorted from them (not recorded which). Receptors were obtained from a man aged 18 to 30 who had mild COVID-19 (a few samples of this study predate the infection). Cell type and time point are not known. The CDR3 runs from the conserved cysteine through the conserved F or W. Fields, in order: V gene, J gene, D gene, clone size, CDR3 protein, CDR3 DNA. The D gene is left open where the match is weak. Clone size is given for some rows only: seen once, a few or many times, or a class if the clone is expanded.

>TRBV28|TRBJ1-2|TRBD1|few
CASSRDRVGGYTF
TGTGCCAGCAGCCGCGACAGGGTGGGCGGCTACACCTTC
>TRBV12-5|TRBJ2-2|NA|many
CASGLLTGHLTGELFF
TGTGCTAGTGGTTTGCTTACGGGACACCTAACCGGGGAGCTGTTTTTT
>TRBV7-9|TRBJ2-7|NA|many
CASSLGDQNYEQYF
TGTGCCAGCAGCTTAGGCGACCAAAACTACGAGCAGTACTTC
>TRBV5-1|TRBJ2-1|TRBD2|NA
CDSSLTSGSYNEQFF
TGCGACAGCAGCTTGACTAGCGGCTCCTACAATGAGCAGTTCTTC
>TRBV20-1|TRBJ2-1|TRBD2|many
CSADTSGGANEQFF
TGCAGTGCAGACACTAGCGGGGGGGCTAATGAGCAGTTCTTC
>TRBV7-3|TRBJ2-3|TRBD2|NA
CASSLYSGGTTDTQYF
TGTGCCAGCAGCTTATATAGCGGGGGGACCACAGATACGCAGTATTTT
>TRBV23-1|TRBJ1-5|NA|few
CASSRKGGDGNQPQHF
TGCGCCAGCAGCCGCAAGGGGGGGGACGGCAATCAGCCCCAGCATTTT
>TRBV12-3/TRBV12-4|TRBJ2-3|NA|NA
CASSMDPSTDTQYF
TGTGCCAGCAGTATGGACCCGAGCACAGATACGCAGTATTTT
>TRBV19|TRBJ1-2|NA|NA
CASKKGVEGYTF
TGTGCCAGTAAGAAGGGCGTGGAAGGCTACACCTTC
>TRBV7-6|TRBJ2-5|NA|NA
CASSLVSWGDSETQYF
TGTGCCAGCAGCTTAGTCTCGTGGGGGGACAGTGAGACCCAGTACTTC
>TRBV5-1|TRBJ2-5|NA|NA
CASSATSQETQYF
TGCGCCAGCAGCGCCACTAGCCAGGAGACCCAGTACTTC
>TRBV11-2|TRBJ1-1|NA|NA
CASSWQGGNTEAFF
TGTGCCAGCAGCTGGCAGGGAGGGAACACTGAAGCTTTCTTT
>TRBV3-1|TRBJ2-5|TRBD1|NA
CASSYTGGAGTQYF
TGTGCCAGCAGCTATACAGGGGGCGCAGGGACCCAGTACTTC
>TRBV4-1|TRBJ2-4|NA|few
CASSQDALFGKNIQYF
TGCGCCAGCAGCCAAGACGCCCTTTTCGGCAAAAACATTCAGTACTTC
>TRBV29-1|TRBJ2-1|NA|NA
CSVEDFRRGNYNEQFF
TGCAGCGTTGAAGATTTTCGCAGGGGTAACTACAATGAGCAGTTCTTC
>TRBV5-8|TRBJ1-5|NA|few
CASSPGQVLNQPQHF
TGTGCCAGCAGCCCAGGGCAAGTTCTCAATCAGCCCCAGCATTTT
>TRBV5-1|TRBJ1-1|NA|few
CASSLAGTPEAFF
TGCGCCAGCAGCTTGGCAGGGACACCTGAAGCTTTCTTT
>TRBV2|TRBJ2-5|NA|few
CASGSYQETQYF
TGTGCCAGCGGGTCATATCAAGAGACCCAGTACTTC
>TRBV15|TRBJ2-1|NA|few
CATSRSLARVNEQFF
TGTGCCACCAGCAGATCTCTAGCCCGGGTCAATGAGCAGTTCTTC
>TRBV20-1|TRBJ1-3|TRBD1|NA
CSAPYLTGGSGNTIYF
TGCAGTGCTCCCTACTTAACAGGGGGCTCTGGAAACACCATATATTTT
>TRBV7-2|TRBJ1-1|TRBD1|many
CASSTYRGNTEAFF
TGTGCCAGCAGCACTTACAGGGGGAACACTGAAGCTTTCTTT
>TRBV9|TRBJ2-2|NA|NA
CASSARTETGELFF
TGTGCCAGCAGCGCTAGGACGGAGACCGGGGAGCTGTTTTTT
>TRBV6-5|TRBJ1-6|NA|many
CASNHRGGRNSPLHF
TGTGCCAGCAACCATCGAGGGGGGAGGAATTCACCCCTCCACTTT
>TRBV12-3/TRBV12-4|TRBJ1-5|NA|NA
CASTKGTVNQPQHF
TGTGCCAGCACCAAAGGGACCGTCAATCAGCCCCAGCATTTT
>TRBV4-2|TRBJ1-3|NA|few
CASSQGPAGGNTIYF
TGTGCCAGCAGCCAAGGGCCCGCCGGTGGAAACACCATATATTTT
>TRBV5-1|TRBJ1-2|TRBD1|NA
CASRSPKNPLTGGGYGYTF
TGCGCCAGCCGATCCCCGAAAAACCCCTTGACAGGGGGCGGATATGGCTACACCTTC
>TRBV5-1|TRBJ1-6|TRBD1|NA
CASSSDRGYNSPLHF
TGCGCCAGCAGCTCGGACAGGGGTTATAATTCACCCCTCCACTTT
>TRBV5-4|TRBJ2-2|NA|few
CASSQGTARTGELFF
TGTGCCAGCAGCCAAGGGACCGCAAGAACCGGGGAGCTGTTTTTT
>TRBV7-3|TRBJ2-3|TRBD1|few
CASSLGTPGQGGTTDTQYF
TGTGCCAGCAGCTTAGGAACCCCGGGACAGGGGGGAACCACAGATACGCAGTATTTT
>TRBV12-3/TRBV12-4|TRBJ2-5|NA|NA
CASSNPVGETQYF
TGTGCCAGCAGTAACCCCGTTGGTGAGACCCAGTACTTC
>TRBV14|TRBJ1-1|NA|few
CASSNQVNTEAFF
TGTGCCAGCAGCAATCAAGTGAACACTGAAGCTTTCTTT
>TRBV6-1|TRBJ2-2|TRBD2|few
CATHGSGENTGELFF
TGTGCCACCCACGGTAGCGGGGAGAACACCGGGGAGCTGTTTTTT
>TRBV19|TRBJ2-3|TRBD2|few
CASSIAGRADTQYF
TGTGCCAGTAGTATTGCGGGGAGGGCAGATACGCAGTATTTT
>TRBV4-1|TRBJ2-3|NA|few
CASSQEVGFDTDTQYF
TGCGCCAGCAGCCAAGAAGTAGGGTTCGACACAGATACGCAGTATTTT
>TRBV6-1|TRBJ2-1|NA|NA
CASSGWQGYNEQFF
TGTGCCAGCAGTGGATGGCAGGGCTACAATGAGCAGTTCTTC
>TRBV28|TRBJ1-2|TRBD1|NA
CASEGQGGVVHGYTF
TGTGCCAGCGAGGGACAGGGGGGAGTAGTGCATGGCTACACCTTC
>TRBV3-1|TRBJ2-4|NA|few
CASSQARNIQYF
TGTGCCAGCAGCCAGGCCCGAAACATTCAGTACTTC
>TRBV12-3/TRBV12-4|TRBJ1-4|NA|NA
CASSFLGATNEKLFF
TGTGCCAGCAGCTTCCTCGGTGCAACTAATGAAAAACTGTTTTTT
>TRBV27|TRBJ2-7|NA|few
CASSLWGSEQYF
TGTGCCAGCAGTTTATGGGGTTCCGAGCAGTACTTC
>TRBV7-2|TRBJ2-5|TRBD2|few
CASSPRSGVGETQYF
TGTGCCAGCAGCCCCCGTAGCGGGGTTGGGGAGACCCAGTACTTC
>TRBV20-1|TRBJ1-6|NA|NA
CSASFQKVIF
TGCAGTGCTTCTTTCCAAAAGGTTATCTTT
>TRBV7-9|TRBJ2-3|TRBD2|many
CASSRHLAGSSTDTQYF
TGTGCCAGCAGCCGCCACCTAGCGGGGTCTAGCACAGATACGCAGTATTTT
>TRBV3-1|TRBJ2-1|TRBD2|few
CASSTPGGLRNEQFF
TGTGCCAGCAGCACCCCGGGGGGACTGAGGAATGAGCAGTTCTTC
>TRBV28|TRBJ1-2|NA|NA
CASSLNTPGYTF
TGTGCCAGCAGTTTGAATACGCCTGGCTACACCTTC
>TRBV6-2/TRBV6-3|TRBJ1-1|NA|few
CASTTVTEAFF
TGTGCCAGCACGACGGTCACTGAAGCTTTCTTT
>TRBV4-3|TRBJ1-1|NA|few
CASRVTGNTEAFF
TGCGCCAGCAGAGTGACAGGGAACACTGAAGCTTTCTTT
>TRBV5-1|TRBJ2-1|NA|many
CASSPLGGSYNEQFF
TGCGCCAGCAGCCCCCTTGGGGGCTCCTACAATGAGCAGTTCTTC
>TRBV24-1|TRBJ1-1|NA|few
CATSDRALTEAFF
TGTGCCACCAGTGATCGGGCCCTCACTGAAGCTTTCTTT
>TRBV7-2|TRBJ1-2|NA|NA
CASSLAHRNGYTF
TGTGCCAGCAGCTTAGCGCACAGGAATGGCTACACCTTC
>TRBV20-1|TRBJ2-3|TRBD2|NA
CSARVLSSGAGDTQYF
TGCAGTGCTAGAGTACTAAGTAGCGGGGCCGGAGATACGCAGTATTTT
>TRBV6-6|TRBJ1-1|NA|few
CASTRQGQLNTEAFF
TGTGCCAGCACCCGGCAAGGACAGTTGAACACTGAAGCTTTCTTT